Listed here are 14 T cell receptor beta chains from one sample, sequenced in a study of blood T cells in healthy people across ages. Together with a sample-barcoded 5' primer, a J-beta primer mix was included in a second PCR lasting about 6 to 11 cycles. TCRdb recomputed calls from the 5' RACE reads with MiXCR, one row per CDR3 protein. The repertoire holds around 1.5 million distinct CDR3 sequences, 59% seen once, with approximately 7% in the top ten. What was sequenced was blood. The receptors originated from a man aged 18 to 30 in good health.

In this sample, this clonotype turned up a few times. The rearrangement uses TRBV7-2 and TRBJ2-3; 8 nucleotides match TRBD1. The CDR3 sequence is 19 residues long. The trim removed 5 bases at V and 0 bases at J, leaving 16 bases unmatched. Looked up from germline, CDR1 is SGHTA and CDR2 is FQGNSA. The CDR3 loop is CASSVTPGTGYSSTDTQYF. The CDR3 DNA sequence: TGTGCCAGCAGCGTAACCCCCGGGACAGGATATTCTAGCACAGATACGCAGTATTTT.

The chain combines TRBV7-2 with TRBJ2-3; the D gene is possibly TRBD1 (6 bases). The CDR3 has 15 residues. With 6 bases removed from V and 3 bases from J, the gap between germline ends came to 16 bases. CDR1 is SGHTA, CDR2 FQGNSA, per germline. Here the CDR3 DNA reads TGTGCCAGCAGGCCCCAGGGGTCGAGAACAGATACGCAGTATTTT. Translated, it gives CASRPQGSRTDTQYF.

This chain links TRBV5-1 with TRBJ2-3; D not certain. The germline CDR1 and CDR2 sequences are SGHRS and YFSETQ. Trimming cost V 5 bases and J 2 bases, with 9 bases left between them. The CDR3 runs 13 residues. The CDR3 loop is CASSYDVTDTQYF. The DNA for the CDR3 is TGCGCCAGCAGTTACGACGTCACAGATACGCAGTATTTT.

The chain combines TRBV4-2 with TRBJ2-7; D may correspond to TRBD1 or TRBD2 (5 bases each). V gave up 4 bases and J gave up 5 bases, with 18 bases separating them. The germline gives CDR1 LGHNA, CDR2 YNFKEQ. The CDR3 is 15 amino acids. CDR3 protein: CASSRPGRTNDEQYF. In DNA form, the CDR3 reads TGTGCCAGCAGCCGGCCGGGACGGACGAACGACGAGCAGTACTTC.

This clonotype came up a few times. This chain connects TRBV6-2 or TRBV6-3 to TRBJ2-1, with TRBD2 identical over 9 bases. This CDR3 comprises 16 residues. Germline V gene data show CDR1 as MNHEY and CDR2 as SVGEGT. V lost 2 bases and J lost 2; bases outside the gene matches: 4. Here the CDR3 DNA reads TGTGCCAGCAGTTACCGGAGCGGGGGGACCTACAATGAGCAGTTCTTC. Translation gives CASSYRSGGTYNEQFF.

This clonotype was seen only a few times. The chain is built from TRBV4-1 and TRBJ1-5; D call uncertain. This CDR3 is built from 15 residues. The germline gives CDR1 MGHRA, CDR2 YSYEKL. The ends were cut back, 1 base at V and 1 base at J, with 8 bases in the middle. The CDR3 is CASSQVSGSNQPQHF. CDR3 bases: TGCGCCAGCAGCCAAGTTAGCGGGAGCAATCAGCCCCAGCATTTT.

This rearrangement joins TRBV18 to TRBJ2-3; possibly TRBD2 for D (6 bases). V lost 3 bases and J 6 bases, leaving 13 bases between the germline ends. Germline CDR1 reads KGHSH; CDR2 reads LQKENI. The length of the CDR3 is 14 residues. The CDR3 here is CASSPLRDGDTQYF. The CDR3 bases are TGTGCCAGCTCACCTTTGCGGGATGGGGATACGCAGTATTTT.

The chain links TRBV29-1 to TRBJ2-6; no reliable D call. The CDR3 sequence is 14 residues long. Germline lookup yields CDR1 SQVTM and CDR2 ANQGSEA. Deletions cut 3 bases from V and 1 base from J, with 7 bases between. CDR3: CSVEAESGANVLTF. CDR3 nucleotides: TGCAGCGTTGAGGCAGAGTCTGGGGCCAACGTCCTGACTTTC.

The V call is TRBV6-6, the J call TRBJ1-2; 12 bases fit TRBD1. The trim removed 5 bases at V and 7 bases at J, leaving 5 bases unmatched. CDR1 MNHNY and CDR2 SVGAGI come from the germline V gene (reference sequence). This CDR3 region has 14 residues. In nucleotides, the CDR3 is TGTGCCAGCAGTGGGGACAGGGGGCAAGGTGGCTACACCTTC. It yields the protein CASSGDRGQGGYTF.

The chain employs TRBV5-1 and TRBJ1-2; no clear D gene. CDR1 is SGHRS and CDR2 is YFSETQ in the germline V gene. V lost 1 base and J 4 bases, leaving 8 bases between the germline ends. This CDR3 has 13 amino acids. CDR3 region: CASSLFGSYGYTF. CDR3 DNA: TGCGCCAGCAGCTTGTTCGGGAGCTATGGCTACACCTTC.

In the case of this clonotype: Sequence at one end of the junction differs from germline and may be a read error. J is TRBJ2-5 and V is TRBV7-9; D unclear. CDR3 length: 16 amino acids. The germline V gene has CDR1 SEHNR and CDR2 FQNEAQ (reference sequence). The CDR3: CASGLVLTSEHETQYF. The CDR3 coding sequence is TGTGCCAGCGGCTTAGTACTGACATCGGAACACGAGACCCAGTACTTC.

The CDR3 region is CASTRTGKPYEQYF. The CDR3 region has the DNA TGTGCCAGCACCCGGACAGGGAAGCCGTACGAGCAGTACTTC. The V and J genes are TRBV27 and TRBJ2-1; 8 bases align to TRBD1. The J call is doubtful: the DNA matches TRBJ2-7 better. CDR1 and CDR2 (germline): MNHEY, SMNVEV (reference sequence). This CDR3 contains 14 residues.

This clonotype is a singleton in its sample. The V call is TRBV6-2 or TRBV6-3, the J call TRBJ2-5, with 9 bases identical to TRBD2. CDR1 is MNHEY, CDR2 SVGEGT, per germline. Trimming cost V 7 bases and J 4 bases; bases outside gene matches: 10. The CDR3 loop spans 15 amino acids. CDR3 DNA sequence: TGTGCCAGCACTCAAAATAGCGGGAGAGGAGAGACCCAGTACTTC. Translation gives CASTQNSGRGETQYF.

The J gene is TRBJ1-2, the V gene TRBV20-1; 7 bases align to TRBD1. Losses at the gene ends were 5 bases for V and 4 bases for J; bases not matched to a gene: 7. Germline V gene data show CDR1 as DFQATT and CDR2 as SNEGSKA (reference sequence). The CDR3 covers 13 residues. This chain's CDR3 is CSAQGGRIYGYTF. The CDR3 DNA reads as TGCAGTGCTCAAGGGGGCAGGATCTATGGCTACACCTTC.